The clone carrying this T cell receptor beta chain has a single count. The CDR3 is 14 residues long. Germline V gene sequence: CDR1 KGHSH, CDR2 LQKENI. Trimming removed 5 bases from V and 4 bases from J, with 13 bases in between. Disease duration under 2 months; hyperthyroidism patients were aged 18 to 65. PBMCs stemmed from about 9.7 ml fresh peripheral blood. This record belongs to a study of T cells in Graves' hyperthyroidism and ophthalmopathy. As for the study in general: Peripheral blood was obtained at initial diagnosis, preceding any treatment.

Authors of the study amplified TCR beta CDR3 regions from RNA transcripts. An initial round of RT-PCR targeting the TCR CDR3 relied on the HTBI primer set. TCRdb used MiXCR to reprocess the multiplex PCR reads, holding one entry per CDR3 protein. The data hold about 720,000 distinct CDR3 sequences, with approximately 19% observed a single time. The J gene is TRBJ2-3, the V gene TRBV18; D remains ambiguous. The receptor comes from a woman between 45 and 65 years old with Graves' hyperthyroidism that later progressed to Graves' ophthalmopathy. The sequenced material came from blood. CDR3 sequence (DNA): TGTGCCAGCTCAAGCACCCAGGACGCAGATACGCAGTATTTT. Translated: CASSSTQDADTQYF.